Included here is one T cell receptor (beta chain) sequence, with context. CDR1 MDHEN and CDR2 SYDVKM come from the germline V gene. CDR3 length: 14 residues. J was trimmed by 6 bases and V by 5 bases; bases with no gene match: 8. These data come from a study of blood T cell repertoires in COVID-19. Overall study: Both acute and convalescent COVID-19 samples were obtained from the United States, Italy and Spain.

Profiling relied on immunoSEQ multiplex PCR, and the TCRdb table lists in-frame clones only, not all of them. Here the sample spans approximately 200,000 clones, roughly four fifths being singletons. Sequencing was done on a sample of PBMCs or T cells enriched from blood (not recorded which). This TCR was recovered from a man in his forties or fifties who had recovered from COVID-19. The rearrangement links TRBV28 to TRBJ2-3; TRBD1 matches 7 bases. The CDR3 loop is CASSRIQQGDTQYF. The CDR3 region has the DNA TGTGCCAGCAGTCGAATACAACAGGGGGATACGCAGTATTTT.